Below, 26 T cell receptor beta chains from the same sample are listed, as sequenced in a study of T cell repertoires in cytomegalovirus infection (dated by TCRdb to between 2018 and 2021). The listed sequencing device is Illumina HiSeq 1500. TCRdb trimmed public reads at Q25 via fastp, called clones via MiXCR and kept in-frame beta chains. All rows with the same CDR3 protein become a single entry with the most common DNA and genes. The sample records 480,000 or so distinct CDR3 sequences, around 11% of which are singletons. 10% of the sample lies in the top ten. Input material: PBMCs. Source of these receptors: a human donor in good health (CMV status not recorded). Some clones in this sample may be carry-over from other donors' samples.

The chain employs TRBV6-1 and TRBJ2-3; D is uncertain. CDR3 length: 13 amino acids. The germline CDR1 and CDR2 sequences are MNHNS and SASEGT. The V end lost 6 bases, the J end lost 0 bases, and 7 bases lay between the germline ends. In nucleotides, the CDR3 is TGTGCCAGCAGGGACCTGAGCACAGATACGCAGTATTTT. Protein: CASRDLSTDTQYF.

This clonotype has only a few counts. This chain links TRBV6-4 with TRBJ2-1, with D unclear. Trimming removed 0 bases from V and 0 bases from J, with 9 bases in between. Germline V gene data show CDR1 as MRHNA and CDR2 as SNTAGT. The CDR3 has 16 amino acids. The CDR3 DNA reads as TGTGCCAGCAGTGACTCGTCAGAGAGCTCCTACAATGAGCAGTTCTTC. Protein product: CASSDSSESSYNEQFF.

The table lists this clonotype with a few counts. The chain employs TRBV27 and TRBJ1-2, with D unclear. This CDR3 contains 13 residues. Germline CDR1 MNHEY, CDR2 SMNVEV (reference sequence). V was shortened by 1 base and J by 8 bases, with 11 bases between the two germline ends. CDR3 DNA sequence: TGTGCCAGCAGTTTATATCCGGGATTGGGCTACACCTTC. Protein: CASSLYPGLGYTF.

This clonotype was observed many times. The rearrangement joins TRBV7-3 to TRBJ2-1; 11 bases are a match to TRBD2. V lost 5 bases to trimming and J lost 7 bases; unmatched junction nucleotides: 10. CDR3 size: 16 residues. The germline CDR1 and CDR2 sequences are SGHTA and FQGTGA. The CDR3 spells CASSPGSGRAGNEQFF. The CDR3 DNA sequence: TGTGCCAGCAGCCCCGGTAGCGGGAGGGCCGGGAATGAGCAGTTCTTC.

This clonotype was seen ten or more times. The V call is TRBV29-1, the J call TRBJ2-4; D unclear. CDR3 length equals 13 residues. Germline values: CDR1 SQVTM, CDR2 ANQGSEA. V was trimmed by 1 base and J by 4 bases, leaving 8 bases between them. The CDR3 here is CSVEGLVKNIQYF. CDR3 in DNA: TGCAGCGTTGAAGGTCTAGTAAAAAACATTCAGTACTTC.

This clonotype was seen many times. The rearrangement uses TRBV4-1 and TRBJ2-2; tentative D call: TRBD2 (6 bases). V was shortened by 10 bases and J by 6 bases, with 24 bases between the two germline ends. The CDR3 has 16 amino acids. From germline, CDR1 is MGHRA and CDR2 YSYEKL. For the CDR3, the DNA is TGCGCCACCAGAACCGTCGGGAGAGGCAGATCCGGGGAGCTGTTTTTT. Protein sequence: CATRTVGRGRSGELFF.

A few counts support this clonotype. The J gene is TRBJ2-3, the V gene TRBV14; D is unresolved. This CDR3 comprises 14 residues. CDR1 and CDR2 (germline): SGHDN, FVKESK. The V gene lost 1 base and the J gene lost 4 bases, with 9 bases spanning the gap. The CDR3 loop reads CASSQGSFADTQYF. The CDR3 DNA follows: TGTGCCAGCAGCCAAGGCAGTTTCGCAGATACGCAGTATTTT.

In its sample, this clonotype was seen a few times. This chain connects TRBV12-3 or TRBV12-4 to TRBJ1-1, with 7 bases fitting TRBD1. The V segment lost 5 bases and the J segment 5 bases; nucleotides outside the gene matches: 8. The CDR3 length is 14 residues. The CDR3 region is CASSPGYRGTEAFF. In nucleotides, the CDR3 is TGTGCCAGCAGTCCCGGGTACAGGGGAACTGAAGCTTTCTTT.

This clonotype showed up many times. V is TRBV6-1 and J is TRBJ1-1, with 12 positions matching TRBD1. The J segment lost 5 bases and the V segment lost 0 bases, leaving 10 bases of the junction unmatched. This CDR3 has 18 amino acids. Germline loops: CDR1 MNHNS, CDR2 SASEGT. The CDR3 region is CASSEALGQGAGRTEAFF. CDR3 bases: TGTGCCAGCAGTGAAGCGCTGGGACAGGGGGCCGGGAGGACTGAAGCTTTCTTT.

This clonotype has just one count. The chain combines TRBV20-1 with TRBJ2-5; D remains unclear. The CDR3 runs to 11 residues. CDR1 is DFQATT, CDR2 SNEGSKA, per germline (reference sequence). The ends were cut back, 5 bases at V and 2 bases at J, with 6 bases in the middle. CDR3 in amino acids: CSARRQETQYF. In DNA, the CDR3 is TGCAGTGCTCGCCGTCAAGAGACCCAGTACTTC.

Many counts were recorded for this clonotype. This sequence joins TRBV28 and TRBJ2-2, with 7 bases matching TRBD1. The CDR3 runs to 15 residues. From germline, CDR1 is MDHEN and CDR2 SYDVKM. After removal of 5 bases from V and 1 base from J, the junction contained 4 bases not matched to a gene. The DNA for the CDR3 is TGTGCCAGCAGTCCCTGGGACAGGAACACCGGGGAGCTGTTTTTT. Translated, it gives CASSPWDRNTGELFF.

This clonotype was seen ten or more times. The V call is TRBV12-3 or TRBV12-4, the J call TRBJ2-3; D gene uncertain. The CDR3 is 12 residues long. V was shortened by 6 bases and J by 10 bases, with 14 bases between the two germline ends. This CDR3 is CASSLDFYPQYF. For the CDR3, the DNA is TGTGCCAGCAGCCTAGACTTTTACCCGCAGTATTTT.

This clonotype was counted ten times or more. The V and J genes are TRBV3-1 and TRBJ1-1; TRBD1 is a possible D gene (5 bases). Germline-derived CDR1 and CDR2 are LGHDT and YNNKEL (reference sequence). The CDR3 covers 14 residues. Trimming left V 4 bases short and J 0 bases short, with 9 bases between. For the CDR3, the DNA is TGTGCCAGCAGCCGGGGACCGTTGAACACTGAAGCTTTCTTT. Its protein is CASSRGPLNTEAFF.

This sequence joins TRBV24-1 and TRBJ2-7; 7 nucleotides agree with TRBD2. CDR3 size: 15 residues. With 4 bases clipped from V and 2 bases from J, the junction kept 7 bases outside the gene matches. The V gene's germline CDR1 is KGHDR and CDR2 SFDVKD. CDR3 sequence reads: CATSDPAGVPYEQYF. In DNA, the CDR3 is TGTGCCACCAGTGACCCCGCGGGGGTCCCCTACGAGCAGTACTTC.

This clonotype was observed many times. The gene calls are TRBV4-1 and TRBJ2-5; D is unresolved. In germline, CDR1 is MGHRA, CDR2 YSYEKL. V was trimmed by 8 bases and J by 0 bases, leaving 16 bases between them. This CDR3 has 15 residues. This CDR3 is CASSEQTLNQETQYF. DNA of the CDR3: TGCGCCAGCTCGGAGCAAACCTTAAACCAAGAGACCCAGTACTTC.

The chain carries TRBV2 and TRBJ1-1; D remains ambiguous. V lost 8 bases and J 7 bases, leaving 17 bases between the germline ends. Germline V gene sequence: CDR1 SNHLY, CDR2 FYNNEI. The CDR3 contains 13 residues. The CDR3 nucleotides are TGTGCCAGCGGCTACAGTGAGAATGTTGAAGCTTTCTTT. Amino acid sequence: CASGYSENVEAFF.

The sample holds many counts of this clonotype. The CDR3 spells CASGGYEQYF. As DNA, the CDR3 is TGTGCCAGCGGGGGGTACGAGCAGTACTTC. V gene TRBV2 combines with J gene TRBJ2-7; tentative D call: TRBD2 (6 bases). V was cut by 8 bases and J by 4 bases, with 6 bases left in between. CDR1 and CDR2 from the germline V gene are SNHLY and FYNNEI. CDR3 length: 10 residues.

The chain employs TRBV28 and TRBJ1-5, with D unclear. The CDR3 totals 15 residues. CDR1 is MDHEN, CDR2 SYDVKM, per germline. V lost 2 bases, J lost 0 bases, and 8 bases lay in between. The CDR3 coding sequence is TGTGCCAGCAGTTTAGTACAGATTAGCAATCAGCCCCAGCATTTT. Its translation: CASSLVQISNQPQHF.

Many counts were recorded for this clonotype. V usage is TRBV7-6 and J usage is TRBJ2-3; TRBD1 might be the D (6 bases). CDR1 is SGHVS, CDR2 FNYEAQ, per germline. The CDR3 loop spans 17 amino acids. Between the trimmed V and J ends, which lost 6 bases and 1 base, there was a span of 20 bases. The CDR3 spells CASSLRVQGPRTDTQYF. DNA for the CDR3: TGTGCCAGCAGTCTCCGAGTACAGGGTCCTCGCACAGATACGCAGTATTTT.

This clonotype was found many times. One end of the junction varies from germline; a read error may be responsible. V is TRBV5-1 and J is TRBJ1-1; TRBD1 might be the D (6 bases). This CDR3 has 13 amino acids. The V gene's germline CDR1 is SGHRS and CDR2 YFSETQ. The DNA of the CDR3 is TGTGCCAGCAGTTGGGGGGGCAACACTGAAGCTTTCTTT. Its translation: CASSWGGNTEAFF.

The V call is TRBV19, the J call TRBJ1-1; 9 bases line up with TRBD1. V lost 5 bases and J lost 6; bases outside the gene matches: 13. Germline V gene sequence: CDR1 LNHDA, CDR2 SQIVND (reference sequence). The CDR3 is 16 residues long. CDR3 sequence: CASSSRPGQGFSEAFF. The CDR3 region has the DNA TGTGCCAGTAGTTCCCGCCCGGGACAGGGTTTCTCTGAAGCTTTCTTT.

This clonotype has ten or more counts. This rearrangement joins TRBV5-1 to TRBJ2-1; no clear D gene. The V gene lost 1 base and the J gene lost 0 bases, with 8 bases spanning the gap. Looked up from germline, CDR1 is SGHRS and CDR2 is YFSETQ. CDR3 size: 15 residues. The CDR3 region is CASSLPPASYNEQFF. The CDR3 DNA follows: TGCGCCAGCAGCTTGCCCCCGGCCTCCTACAATGAGCAGTTCTTC.

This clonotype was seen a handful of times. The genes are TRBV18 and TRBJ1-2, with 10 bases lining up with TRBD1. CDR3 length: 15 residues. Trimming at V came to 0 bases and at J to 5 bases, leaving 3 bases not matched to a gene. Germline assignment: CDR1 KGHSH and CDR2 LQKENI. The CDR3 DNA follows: TGTGCCAGCTCACCACCCCCGGACAGGGGGTATGGCTACACCTTC. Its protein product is CASSPPPDRGYGYTF.

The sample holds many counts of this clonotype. CDR3 nucleotides: TGTGCCAGCAGCTTACGGGGGCTGGGCGGCACTGAAGCTTTCTTT. It is translated as CASSLRGLGGTEAFF. V and J are TRBV11-1 and TRBJ1-1, with TRBD1 as a possible D gene (6 bases). The V and J ends lost 2 bases and 4 bases respectively, with 14 bases between them. CDR3 length: 15 amino acids. Germline lookup yields CDR1 SGHAT and CDR2 FQDESV (reference sequence).

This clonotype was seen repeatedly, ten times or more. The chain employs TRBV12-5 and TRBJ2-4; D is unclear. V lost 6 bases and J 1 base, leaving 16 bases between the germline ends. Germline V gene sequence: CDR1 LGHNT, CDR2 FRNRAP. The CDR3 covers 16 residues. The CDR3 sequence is CASGLTPDSAKNIQYF. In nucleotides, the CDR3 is TGTGCTAGTGGCCTAACCCCGGATTCGGCCAAAAACATTCAGTACTTC.

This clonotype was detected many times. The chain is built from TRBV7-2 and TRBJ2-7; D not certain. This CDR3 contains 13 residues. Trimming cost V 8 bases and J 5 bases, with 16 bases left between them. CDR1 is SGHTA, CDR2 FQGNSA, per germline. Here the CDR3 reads CASCLSVPNEQYF. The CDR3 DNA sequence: TGTGCCAGCTGCCTATCAGTCCCAAACGAGCAGTACTTC.